Described below is a single T cell receptor beta chain sequence and its context. The source of the sample is a study of blood T cell repertoires in COVID-19. About the research overall: In each case, the material was cDNA or gDNA derived from T cells, B-cell-depleted T cells, or PBMCs.

Authors' data handling: Amplifying reference gene primers gave estimates of nucleated cell counts. Assay: immunoSEQ multiplex PCR; the TCRdb copy retains only in-frame clones and omits some. V and J calls and clone size come straight from that table; D and trimming were deduced from the DNA. The repertoire includes around 280,000 clones, more than 75% of them detected once, and 2.1% sits in the top ten. The CDR3 totals 15 residues. V lost 0 bases to trimming and J lost 7 bases; unmatched junction nucleotides: 5. Germline V gene lookup returns CDR1 LGHNA and CDR2 YSLEER. The clonotype originates from a woman in her 30s who had recovered from COVID-19. The chain has TRBV4-3 and TRBJ1-5; 8 positions agree with TRBD1. The sequenced sample consisted of peripheral blood. The CDR3 spells CASSQDQGAGQPQHF. The CDR3 DNA follows: TGCGCCAGCAGCCAAGATCAGGGGGCAGGGCAGCCCCAGCATTTT.